Presented here are 27 T cell receptor beta chains from one specimen sequenced in a study of T cells in Graves' hyperthyroidism and ophthalmopathy. There were TCR beta CDR3 regions amplified from RNA transcripts. The study used the HTBI primer set for a first-round RT-PCR of the TCR CDR3. TCRdb itself ran the multiplex PCR reads through MiXCR, one entry per CDR3 protein. The sample consists of about 610,000 distinct CDR3 sequences, roughly 14% of them appearing once. Sequencing was carried out using blood. These receptors were collected from a woman between 40 and 50 years old with Graves' ophthalmopathy.

In the case of this clonotype: An end of the junction does not agree with germline; a read error may underlie this. The genes are TRBV30 and TRBJ1-1; a weak D match, TRBD1 (5 bases). The CDR3 extends over 13 amino acids. Germline CDR1 GTSNPN, CDR2 SVGIG (reference sequence). CDR3 sequence reads: CAWRVQGSPEAFF. The CDR3 DNA sequence: TGTGCCTGGCGTGTCCAGGGATCGCCTGAAGCTTTCTTT.

This clonotype came up many times. The chain uses TRBV6-1 and TRBJ2-7; D not resolved. V was clipped by 5 bases and J by 2 bases, with 16 bases between them. The length of the CDR3 is 15 residues. Germline V CDR1 and CDR2: MNHNS, SASEGT. CDR3: CASSPPPDFPYEQYF. In nucleotides, the CDR3 is TGTGCCAGCAGTCCCCCGCCTGACTTTCCCTACGAGCAGTACTTC.

CDR3 protein: CASSSSQGARRETQYF. CDR3 DNA sequence: TGTGCCAGCAGTTCATCACAGGGTGCAAGGAGAGAGACCCAGTACTTC. V usage is TRBV28 and J usage is TRBJ2-5; D is possibly TRBD1 (6 bases). Per germline, CDR1 MDHEN and CDR2 SYDVKM. Trimming shortened V by 4 bases and J by 4 bases, and 19 bases separated the two germline ends. This CDR3 spans 16 amino acids.

There are many counts of this clonotype. The rearrangement links TRBV30 to TRBJ2-6; D perhaps matches TRBD2 (5 bases). V was pared by 4 bases and J by 1 base, with 8 bases between. Germline V gene sequence: CDR1 GTSNPN, CDR2 SVGIG (reference sequence). This CDR3 contains 14 residues. The DNA for the CDR3 is TGTGCCTGGATGGGCGGGTCTGGGGCCAACGTCCTGACTTTC. Protein: CAWMGGSGANVLTF.

This clonotype showed up many times. This chain connects TRBV5-1 to TRBJ1-1; maybe TRBD1 (6 bases). Germline V gene data show CDR1 as SGHRS and CDR2 as YFSETQ. The CDR3 is made up of 14 amino acids. Between the trimmed V and J ends, which lost 3 bases and 1 base, there was a span of 10 bases. The CDR3 protein is CASSSDSQNTEAFF. CDR3 DNA: TGCGCCAGCAGCTCGGACAGCCAGAACACTGAAGCTTTCTTT.

This clonotype was detected many times. The rearrangement links TRBV29-1 to TRBJ2-3; 9 bases fit TRBD1. This CDR3 is 18 amino acids long. The germline gives CDR1 SQVTM, CDR2 ANQGSEA. J was trimmed by 4 bases and V by 6 bases; bases with no gene match: 20. The CDR3 sequence: CSVDGLLRDRGNPDTQYF. CDR3 nucleotides: TGCAGCGTCGATGGCCTCCTTCGAGACAGGGGGAACCCAGATACGCAGTATTTT.

This clonotype came up many times. The rearrangement joins TRBV24-1 to TRBJ1-5, with a weak D call TRBD1 (6 bases). In germline, CDR1 is KGHDR, CDR2 SFDVKD. Deletions cut 7 bases from V and 2 bases from J, with 14 bases between. There are 15 residues in the CDR3. The CDR3 protein is CATRTGKARNQPQHF. The CDR3 region has the DNA TGTGCCACCAGAACAGGGAAGGCGCGCAATCAGCCCCAGCATTTT.

About this clonotype itself: Since a much larger clone is just one base distant, this may be a read error. The rearrangement uses TRBV6-2 or TRBV6-3 and TRBJ1-2, with D possibly being TRBD1 (5 bases). The V gene's germline CDR1 is MNHEY and CDR2 SVGEGT. This CDR3 has 13 amino acids. Here the CDR3 reads CASSIDRNCGYTF. DNA of the CDR3: TGTGCCAGCAGCATAGACAGAAACTGTGGCTACACCTTC.

This clonotype was detected ten times or more. The chain joins TRBV6-2 or TRBV6-3 to TRBJ1-6; 7 bases fit TRBD1. Germline V CDR1 and CDR2: MNHEY, SVGEGT. The V gene end was trimmed by 0 bases and the J gene end by 8 bases; junction bases not matched to a gene: 4. The length of the CDR3 is 15 residues. CDR3 amino acids: CASSYSRQGDSPLHF. The CDR3 region has the DNA TGTGCCAGCAGTTACTCGAGACAGGGAGATTCACCCCTCCACTTT.

This clonotype was counted many times. V is TRBV5-1 and J is TRBJ2-6; the D gene is possibly TRBD1 (5 bases). CDR3 size: 16 residues. The V gene lost 0 bases and the J gene lost 0 bases, with 7 bases spanning the gap. Germline V gene lookup returns CDR1 SGHRS and CDR2 YFSETQ. For the CDR3, the DNA is TGCGCCAGCAGCTTGGAGGGGTTCTCTGGGGCCAACGTCCTGACTTTC. This translates into CASSLEGFSGANVLTF.

This clonotype has ten or more counts. The gene calls are TRBV4-1 and TRBJ2-6; D perhaps matches TRBD2 (5 bases). Trimming cost V 3 bases and J 4 bases, with 10 bases left between them. CDR1 is MGHRA, CDR2 YSYEKL, per germline. CDR3 length: 15 residues. The CDR3 DNA is TGCGCCAGCAGCCATGAGGGTACGGGGGCCAACGTCCTGACTTTC. Translating it yields CASSHEGTGANVLTF.

The table lists this clonotype with many counts. The chain is built from TRBV5-6 and TRBJ2-2; D gene uncertain. The CDR3 is 12 amino acids. Germline CDR1 SGHDT, CDR2 YYEEEE. V lost 4 bases to trimming and J lost 10 bases, with 11 bases between them. CDR3 protein: CASSNYRKELFF. The CDR3, as DNA: TGTGCCAGCAGCAATTACAGAAAGGAGCTGTTTTTT.

A few counts support this clonotype. This may arise from a read error, as a much more abundant clone is one base away. This chain links TRBV6-2 or TRBV6-3 with TRBJ2-5; 8 bases map to TRBD2. CDR1 MNHEY and CDR2 SVGEGT come from the germline V gene. The CDR3 extends over 13 amino acids. The CDR3 protein is CTSSLAGIKTQYF. The CDR3 DNA follows: TGTACCAGCAGTTTAGCGGGAATAAAGACCCAGTACTTC.

A word on this clonotype: A much larger clonotype is one base distant, so this may be a read error. The chain recombines TRBV10-3 with TRBJ2-5; no definite D call. With 4 bases removed from V and 3 bases from J, the gap between germline ends came to 9 bases. Germline CDR1 ENHRY, CDR2 SYGVKD. The CDR3 has 13 amino acids. CDR3 residues: CAISVRSEETQYF. Written as DNA, the CDR3 is TGTGCCATCAGTGTACGGAGTGAAGAGACCCAGTACTTC.

This clonotype was observed at least ten times. Written as DNA, the CDR3 is TGTGCCAGCACCGGAACCGAAAGGGAGCAGTACTTC. Its protein product is CASTGTEREQYF. The rearrangement joins TRBV10-3 to TRBJ2-7; no clear D gene. CDR1 is ENHRY and CDR2 is SYGVKD in the germline V gene. The V end was cut by 10 bases, the J end by 7 bases, with 17 bases between. The CDR3 loop spans 12 amino acids.

This clonotype was seen repeatedly, ten times or more. This chain connects TRBV29-1 to TRBJ1-2, with D tentatively TRBD1 (5 bases). Germline V CDR1 and CDR2: SQVTM, ANQGSEA. This CDR3 region has 15 residues. Trimming left V 6 bases short and J 0 bases short, with 17 bases between. The CDR3 DNA sequence: TGCAGCGTGTTCTCCGGGGACCTAGCTAACTATGGCTACACCTTC. It is translated as CSVFSGDLANYGYTF.

This clonotype was found many times. The V gene is TRBV6-2 or TRBV6-3, the J gene TRBJ2-4; 10 positions agree with TRBD1. The V and J ends lost 2 bases and 2 bases, in that order; junction bases with no gene match: 3. Looked up from germline, CDR1 is MNHEY and CDR2 is SVGEGT. CDR3 length equals 16 residues. In nucleotides, the CDR3 is TGTGCCAGCAGTTACGGGACAGGGGTAACCAAAAACATTCAGTACTTC. Translation gives CASSYGTGVTKNIQYF.

This chain links TRBV18 with TRBJ1-1; D is uncertain. Germline V gene lookup returns CDR1 KGHSH and CDR2 LQKENI. This CDR3 comprises 14 residues. Trimming took off 1 base at V and 2 bases at J, with 8 bases between the two ends. CDR3 nucleotide sequence: TGTGCCAGCTCACCACAGGCGACTAACACTGAAGCTTTCTTT. It is translated as CASSPQATNTEAFF.

The chain has TRBV3-1 and TRBJ2-7; D may match TRBD1 or TRBD2 (6 bases each). Germline loops: CDR1 LGHDT, CDR2 YNNKEL (reference sequence). The CDR3 covers 15 residues. Trimming removed 1 base from V and 2 bases from J, with 12 bases in between. CDR3 coding DNA: TGTGCCAGCAGCCAAGCAGGAGGGGGACCCTACGAGCAGTACTTC. Protein sequence: CASSQAGGGPYEQYF.

The sample holds a few counts of this clonotype. This sequence joins TRBV3-1 and TRBJ2-1; D is tentatively TRBD1 or TRBD2 (6 bases each). Germline loops: CDR1 LGHDT, CDR2 YNNKEL (reference sequence). The CDR3 is 16 amino acids. V was cut by 1 base and J by 0 bases, with 10 bases left in between. The CDR3 spells CASSQAGGGSYNEQFF. CDR3 DNA sequence: TGTGCCAGCAGCCAAGCCGGAGGGGGCTCCTACAATGAGCAGTTCTTC.

This clonotype was seen ten or more times. The chain joins TRBV28 to TRBJ2-7; D ambiguous. Germline V gene lookup returns CDR1 MDHEN and CDR2 SYDVKM. The germline V and J ends were trimmed by 6 bases and 3 bases, with 15 bases remaining between them. The CDR3 consists of 14 residues. CDR3 protein: CASSLPDRNYEQYF. Here the CDR3 DNA reads TGTGCCAGCAGCCTCCCGGACCGAAACTACGAGCAGTACTTC.

Regarding this clonotype: A clone one base away is much larger, so this may be a read error. The chain is built from TRBV6-1 and TRBJ1-1; TRBD1 aligns across 7 bases. CDR1 is MNHNS, CDR2 SASEGT, per germline. CDR3 length: 16 amino acids. This chain's CDR3 is CASSESWARGNAEAFF. CDR3 DNA sequence: TGTGCCAGCAGTGAATCTTGGGCCAGGGGGAACGCTGAAGCTTTCTTT.

This clonotype was recorded at least ten times. The V and J genes are TRBV28 and TRBJ1-2, with TRBD1 matching 7 bases. In germline, CDR1 is MDHEN, CDR2 SYDVKM. The CDR3 consists of 12 residues. V lost 8 bases to trimming and J lost 3 bases; unmatched junction nucleotides: 3. The CDR3 bases are TGTGCCAGCCGACAGGGATACTATGGCTACACCTTC. Protein product: CASRQGYYGYTF.

This clonotype showed up just a few times. CDR3 bases: TGTGCCAGCAGGATACTTGATGTCCTGGGACAGGGGTGGCCCGACACTGAAGCTTTCTTT. As protein: CASRILDVLGQGWPDTEAFF. The gene calls are TRBV6-6 and TRBJ1-1, with 10 positions matching TRBD1. The V gene's germline CDR1 is MNHNY and CDR2 SVGAGI (reference sequence). Trimming at V came to 6 bases and at J to 3 bases, leaving 22 bases not matched to a gene. This CDR3 contains 20 residues.

This clonotype occurred many times. The V and J genes are TRBV19 and TRBJ2-5; maybe TRBD1 (7 bases). V gave up 7 bases and J gave up 4 bases, with 16 bases separating them. Germline V gene lookup returns CDR1 LNHDA and CDR2 SQIVND (reference sequence). CDR3 length equals 14 residues. CDR3 nucleotides: TGTGCCAGTAAGGGAAACAGGGGAGGAGAGACCCAGTACTTC. Translated: CASKGNRGGETQYF. The entire variable domain, with the rest obtained from reference TRBV19 and TRBJ2-5, is as follows: DGGITQSPKYLFRKEGQNVTLSCEQNLNHDAMYWYRQDPGQGLRLIYYSQIVNDFQKGDIAEGYSVSREKKESFPLTVTSAQKNPTAFYLCASKGNRGGETQYFGPGTRLLVL.

The CDR3 spells CASRRGLLRQETQYF. The CDR3 coding sequence is TGTGCCAGCAGGAGGGGGTTGTTACGTCAAGAGACCCAGTACTTC. The chain is built from TRBV11-2 and TRBJ2-5; perhaps TRBD1 as D (6 bases). Germline V gives CDR1 SGHAT, CDR2 FQNNGV. V was cut by 6 bases and J by 2 bases, with 16 bases left in between. CDR3 length: 15 amino acids.

At least ten counts were recorded for this clonotype. The chain joins TRBV6-1 to TRBJ1-1, with a possible D match to TRBD1 (5 bases). CDR3 length: 14 residues. Trimming left V 7 bases short and J 3 bases short, with 15 bases between. CDR1 is MNHNS, CDR2 SASEGT, per germline. The CDR3 protein is CASKRRDGHTEAFF. The CDR3 bases are TGTGCCAGCAAAAGGAGGGACGGTCACACTGAAGCTTTCTTT.